The next 15 T cell receptor beta chains were all read from a single sample in a study of blood T cell repertoires in COVID-19. The protocol was immunoSEQ multiplex PCR, while the TCRdb copy is restricted to in-frame clones and leaves out a portion. The sample shows 150,000 to 200,000 clones, over 70% of them seen only once. What was sequenced was PBMCs or T cells enriched from blood (not recorded which). The receptors originated from a man in his forties or fifties who had recovered from COVID-19.

The genes are TRBV30 and TRBJ2-3; D uncertain. Germline assignment: CDR1 GTSNPN and CDR2 SVGIG (reference sequence). This CDR3 has 14 amino acids. V was shortened by 0 bases and J by 0 bases, with 7 bases between the two germline ends. CDR3 DNA: TGTGCCTGGAGTGTATCGTCCAGCACAGATACGCAGTATTTT. Its protein is CAWSVSSSTDTQYF.

The CDR3, as DNA: TGTGCCATCAGTGAGGTCCTAGCATCAGATACGCAGTATTTT. The encoded protein is CAISEVLASDTQYF. The rearrangement joins TRBV10-3 to TRBJ2-3, with D possibly matching TRBD2 (5 bases). This CDR3 spans 14 amino acids. Germline V lookup: CDR1 ENHRY, CDR2 SYGVKD. Trimming removed 2 bases from V and 4 bases from J, with 10 bases in between.

The J gene is TRBJ2-2, the V gene TRBV5-1; D is unresolved. CDR1 is SGHRS and CDR2 is YFSETQ in the germline V gene. Trimming stripped 4 bases from V and 5 bases from J, with 12 bases between. This CDR3 region has 14 residues. CDR3 in amino acids: CASSESTRTGELFF. DNA of the CDR3: TGCGCCAGCAGCGAATCGACTCGTACCGGGGAGCTGTTTTTT. Based on the CDR3 plus reference TRBV5-1 and TRBJ2-2, the full variable domain is KAGVTQTPRYLIKTRGQQVTLSCSPISGHRSVSWYQQTPGQGLQFLFEYFSETQRNKGNFPGRFSGRQFSNSRSEMNVSTLELGDSALYLCASSESTRTGELFFGEGSRLTVL.

The chain joins TRBV15 to TRBJ2-5, with D possibly matching TRBD2 (5 bases). The CDR3 is 15 amino acids. The germline gives CDR1 LNHNV, CDR2 YYDKDF (reference sequence). V lost 3 bases and J 6 bases, leaving 17 bases between the germline ends. CDR3 in amino acids: CATSRPSSIGKTQYF. The CDR3 bases are TGTGCCACCAGCAGGCCTTCTAGCATTGGGAAGACCCAGTACTTC.

The V and J genes are TRBV28 and TRBJ1-4; D possibly corresponds to TRBD1 (5 bases). Trimming stripped 9 bases from V and 7 bases from J, with 24 bases between. This CDR3 has 16 residues. Per germline, CDR1 MDHEN and CDR2 SYDVKM. This CDR3 reads CASSGQLTPGGEKLFF. The CDR3, as DNA: TGTGCCAGTTCGGGGCAGCTCACTCCGGGAGGTGAAAAACTGTTTTTT.

V gene TRBV18 combines with J gene TRBJ1-1; 9 positions match TRBD1. Germline V gene sequence: CDR1 KGHSH, CDR2 LQKENI. The CDR3 has 13 residues. Unmatched junction bases numbered 5, after V lost 4 bases and J lost 8 bases. In nucleotides, the CDR3 is TGTGCCAGCTCACGGGACAGGGAATCCGAAGCTTTCTTT. Protein sequence: CASSRDRESEAFF.

CDR3 bases: TGCAGCGCACAGGGGGTCGTCACTGAAGCTTTCTTT. Its translation is CSAQGVVTEAFF. The J gene is TRBJ1-1, the V gene TRBV29-1, with TRBD1 matching over 8 bases. Germline CDR1 is SQVTM and CDR2 is ANQGSEA. The CDR3 loop spans 12 amino acids. V was clipped by 7 bases and J by 4 bases; unmatched bases: 5.

The rearrangement uses TRBV19 and TRBJ1-1, with TRBD1 as a possible D gene (6 bases). Germline CDR1 is LNHDA and CDR2 is SQIVND (reference sequence). CDR3 length: 14 residues. Trimming left V 4 bases short and J 0 bases short, with 9 bases between. This CDR3 is CASSRGTLNTEAFF. CDR3 bases: TGTGCCAGTAGTAGAGGGACATTGAACACTGAAGCTTTCTTT.

The CDR3 nucleotides are TGTGCCAGCAGCTTATTCTTTGGGACAGACCAAGAGACCCAGTACTTC. As protein: CASSLFFGTDQETQYF. The rearrangement uses TRBV7-9 and TRBJ2-5; 7 positions agree with TRBD1. Germline V gene lookup returns CDR1 SEHNR and CDR2 FQNEAQ (reference sequence). CDR3 length: 16 residues. V shed 2 bases and J 0 bases; nucleotides not matched to a gene: 6.

V is TRBV4-1 and J is TRBJ1-6, with 8 positions matching TRBD1. CDR3 length: 15 residues. Germline CDR1 is MGHRA and CDR2 is YSYEKL. Trimming at V came to 1 base and at J to 9 bases, leaving 5 bases not matched to a gene. The CDR3 is CASSQVWDRSSPLHF. The DNA of the CDR3 is TGCGCCAGCAGCCAAGTTTGGGACAGGTCTTCACCCCTCCACTTT.

The V gene is TRBV29-1, the J gene TRBJ1-1, with a tentative D call TRBD1 (6 bases). V lost 5 bases and J 1 base, leaving 11 bases between the germline ends. Germline CDR1 and CDR2: SQVTM and ANQGSEA. The CDR3 totals 13 residues. CDR3: CSVLVQGNTEAFF. The CDR3 region has the DNA TGCAGCGTTTTAGTACAGGGGAACACTGAAGCTTTCTTT.

J is TRBJ1-2 and V is TRBV28; TRBD1 aligns across 7 bases. V lost 7 bases to trimming and J lost 2 bases; unmatched junction nucleotides: 4. From germline, CDR1 is MDHEN and CDR2 SYDVKM. This CDR3 region has 13 residues. The CDR3 reads CASKEQGNYGYTF. In nucleotides, the CDR3 is TGTGCCAGCAAAGAACAGGGGAACTATGGCTACACCTTC.

This rearrangement joins TRBV7-3 to TRBJ2-3; maybe TRBD2 (6 bases). Germline V gene sequence: CDR1 SGHTA, CDR2 FQGTGA. CDR3 length: 14 residues. The V and J ends lost 5 bases and 2 bases respectively, with 11 bases between them. Here the CDR3 reads CASSTGGFTDTQYF. In nucleotides, the CDR3 is TGTGCCAGCAGCACCGGAGGGTTCACAGATACGCAGTATTTT.

This clone was seen just once. The chain couples TRBV6-5 to TRBJ2-3; D is unclear. Trimming shortened V by 7 bases and J by 0 bases, and 11 bases separated the two germline ends. Germline V CDR1 and CDR2: MNHEY, SVGAGI. The CDR3 extends over 14 amino acids. CDR3 coding DNA: TGTGCCAGCACCCTCTCGACTAGCACAGATACGCAGTATTTT. It yields the protein CASTLSTSTDTQYF.

The chain carries TRBV24-1 and TRBJ1-2, with D unresolved. The CDR3 has 17 amino acids. CDR1 and CDR2 (germline): KGHDR, SFDVKD. V lost 2 bases and J 3 bases, leaving 18 bases between the germline ends. The CDR3 DNA reads as TGTGCCACCAGTGATTCATTTGGGAGGGAAGGAGACTATGGCTACACCTTC. It yields the protein CATSDSFGREGDYGYTF.